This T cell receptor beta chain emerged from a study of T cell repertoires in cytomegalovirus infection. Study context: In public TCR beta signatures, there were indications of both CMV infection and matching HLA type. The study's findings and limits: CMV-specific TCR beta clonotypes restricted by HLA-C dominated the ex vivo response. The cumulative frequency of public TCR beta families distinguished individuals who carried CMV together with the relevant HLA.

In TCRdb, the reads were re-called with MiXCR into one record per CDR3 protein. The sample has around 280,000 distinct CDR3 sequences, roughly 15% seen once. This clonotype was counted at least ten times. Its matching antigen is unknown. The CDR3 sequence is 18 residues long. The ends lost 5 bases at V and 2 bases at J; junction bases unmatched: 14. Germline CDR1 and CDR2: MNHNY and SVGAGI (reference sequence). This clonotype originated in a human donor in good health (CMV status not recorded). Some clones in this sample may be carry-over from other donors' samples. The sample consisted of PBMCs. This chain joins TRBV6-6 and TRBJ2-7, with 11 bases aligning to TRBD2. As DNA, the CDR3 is TGTGCCAGCAGTCTACTTCAGGGACTAGCGGACCCACCCTACGAGCAGTACTTC. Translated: CASSLLQGLADPPYEQYF.